A single T cell receptor (beta chain) is shown here with its context. What antigen it recognizes has not been identified. The input lacks base qualities; no much larger clone sits a single base away. The donors were healthy, HIV-negative adults with no recently reported acute infections or vaccinations. Only Caucasian adults living in Nashville, Tennessee, USA were represented among the donors. CD4+ T cells were enriched through magnetic negative selection, after which naive cells were positively selected on CD45RA and the remaining negative fraction served as the memory subset. After blood collection by leukapheresis, PBMCs were isolated using Ficoll-Histopaque density gradient centrifugation and then cryopreserved in the vapor phase of liquid nitrogen. Purity and quantity of every magnetically sorted T cell population were checked by analytical flow cytometry. Each sorted fraction had its genomic DNA isolated and then quantified by UV absorbance on a Nanodrop 2000c.

The data were taken from a study of shared clonotypes between healthy human individuals (dated by TCRdb to the early 2020s). Concerning the study at large: Three men and a couple of women, aged 18 to 49 years, made up the cohort. Between about 0.8 and 9.5 billion PBMCs per donor were obtained by leukapheresis. For each donor, three plates each were used for CD4 naive and CD4 memory, two plates were used for CD8 naive, and one plate was used for CD8 memory. To estimate repertoire size and how much clonotypes are shared between individuals, the study performed deep sequencing of blood TCR repertoires from five healthy adults. To increase sequencing depth and limit assay-specific biases, TCR repertoire library preparation and sequencing were carried out by different laboratories using diverse techniques. What the study reported, not specific to this receptor: Because the study included only a small number of donors, the genetic and exposure-history diversity represented was limited. Larger estimated clonotype richness was generally found for naive subsets than for memory subsets. Only blood was sampled, and tissue TCR repertoires likely differ from those in blood. Higher generation probabilities were observed for clonotypes shared by all four sorted-subset donors than for non-shared clonotypes. Roughly 5% of naive CD4, roughly 3.6% of naive CD8, about 2.4% of memory CD4, and about 0.4% of memory CD8 clonotypes were shared across a few donors. Even with the large sequencing depth, rarefaction of the sorted-subset datasets indicated that sequencing was incomplete. Pairwise subsampling led to the expectation that sequencing depth would affect the degree of clonotype sharing among donors.

Using the deep immunoSEQ assay, multiplex PCR amplified TCR CDR3 regions from genomic DNA. Genomic DNA extracted from each cell subset was distributed evenly over all wells of several immunoSEQ 96-well plates, and each plate served as one replicate. For sorted subsets, roughly 0.2 ug genomic DNA, equal to 30,000 or so T cell genomes, was loaded into each replicate PCR. The purified libraries were quantified using a Qubit 3.0 fluorometer, sized with a Bioanalyzer 2100, and then quantified again using the KAPA Library Quantification kit. A separate single-read 150-cycle Illumina NextSeq 550 flow cell was used to sequence each immunoSEQ 96-well plate. The paper's processing steps were these. Because only junctional sequences without quality scores were contained in the immunoSEQ output, filtering matching that applied to full-length reads could not be performed. To assign V/J genes and CDR3, sequences were annotated against IMGT germline references using PyIR, a Python wrapper for IgBLAST v1.9. Reads were filtered out if the reads had weak V/J assignments (E-value above 1e-6), no CDR3, stop codons, out-of-frame junctions, or ambiguous translated residues. A V3J clonotype was defined by an identical inferred V gene, J gene, and CDR3 amino acid sequence. To compute the percentage overlap between repertoires, the number of shared unique clonotypes was divided by the size of the smaller repertoire. Three approaches were used to assess repertoire richness: RTK rarefaction, the Chao1 estimator, and Recon v2.1 estimates of unobserved clonotypes. Generation probabilities for all TCRbeta clonotypes obtained by the gDNA method from a few donors were computed using OLGA. TCRdb limited this immuneACCESS table to in-frame rearrangements with V and J called. A share of clones is missing; checked studies link under half to unresolved V genes, and the rest is unexplained. The V and J calls and clone size come from that table; D and trimming were worked out from the DNA. The sample table lists about 1 million clones, about 80% of them with a count of one. 1.4% to 1.5% of the sample belongs to the ten largest clones.

The source is a man younger than 35 in good health. Specimen: memory CD4+ T cells sorted from blood. The cell subset or site label, read with the paper, signifies: CD45RA-negative fraction.

Read as DNA, the sequence is TGTGCCAGCAGCCCCCCGGACAGGGGTTATTCACCCCTCCACTTT. Its product reads: CASSPPDRGYSPLHF. The chain couples TRBV28 to TRBJ1-6; TRBD1 fits 9 bases in the junction. Ends trimmed: V by 6 bases, J by 8 bases; bases unmatched to a gene: 8. The germline V gene provides CDR1 MDHEN and CDR2 SYDVKM. Taken from cysteine to phenylalanine, the CDR3 has 15 residues. Kept here is only the CDR3 DNA, which spans 45 bases and is read in frame from base 1. The full variable domain, completed from the reference TRBV28 and TRBJ1-6 proteins outside the CDR3, reads DVKVTQSSRYLVKRTGEKVFLECVQDMDHENMFWYRQDPGLGLRLIYFSYDVKMKEKGDIPEGYSVSREKKERFSLILESASTNQTSMYLCASSPPDRGYSPLHFGNGTRLTVT.